Presented here are 8 T cell receptor beta chains from one specimen sequenced in a study of OX40 agonist ivuxolimab in advanced cancers. Assay used: immunoSEQ multiplex PCR; TCRdb lists only in-frame clones, some missing. The sample carries about 72,000 clones, over 80% recorded once. The sample consisted of CD4+ or CD8+ T cells sorted from blood, taken in a trial of the OX40 agonist ivuxolimab. The receptors were sampled from an adult with an advanced solid tumor such as melanoma, head and neck, liver or kidney cancer.

The rearrangement uses TRBV9 and TRBJ1-2; 7 nucleotides align to TRBD1. The CDR3 runs to 16 residues. V shed 4 bases, J shed 3 bases, and the junction held 12 bases outside the gene matches. The germline V gene encodes CDR1 SGDLS and CDR2 YYNGEE. CDR3 in amino acids: CASSPEGGLSDYGYTF. In nucleotides, the CDR3 is TGTGCCAGCAGCCCCGAAGGGGGCCTTTCTGACTATGGCTACACCTTC.

This chain uses TRBV30 with TRBJ1-2; possibly TRBD1 for D (6 bases). This CDR3 contains 14 residues. With 2 bases removed from V and 2 bases from J, the gap between germline ends came to 12 bases. Germline CDR1 reads GTSNPN; CDR2 reads SVGIG (reference sequence). DNA for the CDR3: TGTGCCTGGAGTCCCCGGACAGCCAACTATGGCTACACCTTC. This sequence encodes CAWSPRTANYGYTF.

The genes are TRBV6-5 and TRBJ2-5; 8 bases are a match to TRBD2. V trimming: 4 bases; J trimming: 2 bases; junction bases outside the gene matches: 6. This CDR3 contains 15 residues. Germline values: CDR1 MNHEY, CDR2 SVGAGI. The CDR3 bases are TGTGCCAGCAGTTTTTTTAGCGGGGTACAAGAGACCCAGTACTTC. Amino acids: CASSFFSGVQETQYF.

The chain has TRBV18 and TRBJ2-7; D is unresolved. The germline CDR1 and CDR2 sequences are KGHSH and LQKENI. V was trimmed by 3 bases and J by 0 bases, leaving 18 bases between them. The CDR3 runs 17 residues. The CDR3 protein is CASSPVLGTISSYEQYF. The CDR3 region has the DNA TGTGCCAGCTCACCCGTACTCGGAACAATAAGCTCCTACGAGCAGTACTTC.

The chain links TRBV27 to TRBJ2-5; D may correspond to TRBD1 or TRBD2 (5 bases each). The CDR3 totals 14 residues. Trimming took 3 bases from V and 3 from J, leaving 11 bases between them. Germline values: CDR1 MNHEY, CDR2 SMNVEV (reference sequence). In DNA form, the CDR3 reads TGTGCCAGCAGTTTGGGCTGGGGGAAAGAGACCCAGTACTTC. Translation gives CASSLGWGKETQYF.

This sequence joins TRBV10-3 and TRBJ1-2; TRBD1 might be the D (5 bases). This CDR3 comprises 14 residues. CDR1 ENHRY and CDR2 SYGVKD come from the germline V gene. Trimming pared 2 bases from V and 1 base from J, leaving 8 bases between. This CDR3 is CAISEGQGNYGYTF. The CDR3 DNA reads as TGTGCCATCAGTGAGGGTCAGGGTAACTATGGCTACACCTTC.

This chain joins TRBV7-3 and TRBJ2-1; 8 nucleotides align to TRBD2. The CDR3 covers 16 residues. CDR1 is SGHTA and CDR2 is FQGTGA in the germline V gene. V lost 1 base and J lost 6; bases outside the gene matches: 8. The CDR3 spells CASSLIRREVGNEQFF. The CDR3 DNA sequence: TGTGCCAGCAGCTTAATACGGCGGGAGGTTGGCAATGAGCAGTTCTTC.

This rearrangement joins TRBV18 to TRBJ2-7; 7 nucleotides line up with TRBD1. Trimming at V came to 9 bases and at J to 0 bases, leaving 5 bases not matched to a gene. Germline V lookup: CDR1 KGHSH, CDR2 LQKENI. The CDR3 has 13 amino acids. CDR3 in DNA: TGTGCCAGTTCCGGGACAGACTCCTACGAGCAGTACTTC. Translated, it gives CASSGTDSYEQYF.